Listed here are 15 T cell receptor beta chains from one sample, sequenced in a study of T cell responses to AZD1222 COVID-19 vaccine. The table came from immunoSEQ multiplex PCR; TCRdb's copy has only in-frame clones and leaves some out. The sample consists of around 120,000 clones, 85% to 90% of them appearing once. The sample here was peripheral blood, taken on day 0 of AZD1222 vaccination. These TCRs come from an adult in good health.

The chain couples TRBV2 to TRBJ2-5; TRBD1 matches 7 bases. There are 13 residues in the CDR3. Germline V gives CDR1 SNHLY, CDR2 FYNNEI. V lost 7 bases and J lost 5; bases outside the gene matches: 7. DNA for the CDR3: TGTGCCAGCACCCCAGGACAGGTGGAGACCCAGTACTTC. The encoded protein is CASTPGQVETQYF.

This chain links TRBV9 with TRBJ2-2; D gene ambiguous. This CDR3 comprises 18 residues. CDR1 is SGDLS and CDR2 is YYNGEE in the germline V gene. The V end lost 0 bases, the J end lost 1 base, and 16 bases lay between the germline ends. Here the CDR3 reads CASSVALRLGENTGELFF. CDR3 bases: TGTGCCAGCAGCGTAGCTTTGCGCCTTGGAGAGAACACCGGGGAGCTGTTTTTT.

V and J are TRBV29-1 and TRBJ2-7, with TRBD2 as a possible D gene (6 bases). V lost 3 bases and J 0 bases, leaving 9 bases between the germline ends. Germline CDR1 SQVTM, CDR2 ANQGSEA. The CDR3 consists of 13 residues. CDR3 amino acids: CSVDGGTSYEQYF. In DNA, the CDR3 is TGCAGCGTTGATGGGGGGACCTCCTACGAGCAGTACTTC.

The genes are TRBV7-6 and TRBJ2-1, with 12 bases that match TRBD2. V was clipped by 4 bases and J by 7 bases; unmatched bases: 14. CDR1 is SGHVS and CDR2 is FNYEAQ in the germline V gene. The CDR3 sequence is 18 residues long. For the CDR3, the DNA is TGTGCCAGCAGCTCAACTCGGCTAGCGGGAGGGTGGGCTAATGAGCAGTTCTTC. This sequence encodes CASSSTRLAGGWANEQFF.

The chain carries TRBV6-2 or TRBV6-3 and TRBJ1-3, with D tentatively TRBD1 (6 bases). CDR1 and CDR2 (germline): MNHEY, SVGEGT. The CDR3 runs 14 residues. V gave up 5 bases and J gave up 0 bases, with 8 bases separating them. CDR3 loop: CASSRQVSGNTIYF. CDR3 DNA: TGTGCCAGCAGTCGACAGGTCTCTGGAAACACCATATATTTT.

The genes are TRBV13 and TRBJ2-1; no firm D call. The CDR3 runs to 21 residues. Trimming pared 1 base from V and 4 bases from J, leaving 29 bases between. CDR1 and CDR2 (germline): PRHDT, FYEKMQ (reference sequence). CDR3 loop: CASSLEAPQDPTPGPYNEQFF. CDR3 DNA sequence: TGTGCCAGCAGCTTAGAAGCCCCGCAAGACCCTACCCCAGGACCGTACAATGAGCAGTTCTTC.

This sequence joins TRBV6-5 and TRBJ1-2; tentative D call: TRBD1 (6 bases). In germline, CDR1 is MNHEY, CDR2 SVGAGI. V was shortened by 7 bases and J by 4 bases, with 19 bases between the two germline ends. This CDR3 has 15 amino acids. The CDR3 bases are TGTGCCAGCATGAGCGGGCAGGGGCTTGGCTATGGCTACACCTTC. Residues: CASMSGQGLGYGYTF.

CDR3 sequence reads: CASREGQQTGELFF. The DNA for the CDR3 is TGTGCCAGCAGGGAGGGACAGCAAACCGGGGAGCTGTTTTTT. The rearrangement uses TRBV6-4 and TRBJ2-2; the D gene is possibly TRBD1 (7 bases). V was shortened by 6 bases and J by 5 bases, with 13 bases between the two germline ends. Germline V gene data show CDR1 as MRHNA and CDR2 as SNTAGT. The CDR3 is 14 residues long.

This chain uses TRBV12-3 or TRBV12-4 with TRBJ1-1; D gene uncertain. Trimming stripped 3 bases from V and 6 bases from J, with 11 bases between. The CDR3 spans 13 residues. CDR3 loop: CASSLGVVAEAFF. CDR3 bases: TGTGCCAGCAGTTTGGGTGTTGTGGCTGAAGCTTTCTTT.

CDR3: CASSLAAGSSGANVLTF. The CDR3 coding sequence is TGTGCCAGCAGTTTAGCGGCAGGCAGTAGTGGGGCCAACGTCCTGACTTTC. The gene calls are TRBV27 and TRBJ2-6; D unresolved. The germline gives CDR1 MNHEY, CDR2 SMNVEV (reference sequence). V was cut by 2 bases and J by 3 bases, with 14 bases left in between. This CDR3 is 17 amino acids long.

The V call is TRBV5-8, the J call TRBJ1-1, with D unclear. The germline V and J ends were trimmed by 4 bases and 1 base, with 11 bases remaining between them. The CDR3 is made up of 14 amino acids. CDR1 and CDR2 from the germline V gene are SGHTS and YDEGEE. CDR3 region: CASSDNSGNTEAFF. CDR3 bases: TGTGCCAGCAGCGATAACAGTGGGAACACTGAAGCTTTCTTT.

The gene calls are TRBV20-1 and TRBJ2-7, with 12 bases matching TRBD2. J gave up 4 bases and V 3 bases, and 7 bases lay outside the gene matches. Germline V lookup: CDR1 DFQATT, CDR2 SNEGSKA (reference sequence). This CDR3 has 15 amino acids. The CDR3 coding sequence is TGCAGTGCTAGTTCTAGCGGGAGGGCCGTGTACGAGCAGTACTTC. Its protein product is CSASSSGRAVYEQYF.

The chain couples TRBV7-3 to TRBJ2-5; no definite D call. Trimming took off 0 bases at V and 3 bases at J, with 5 bases between the two ends. There are 13 residues in the CDR3. CDR1 and CDR2 from the germline V gene are SGHTA and FQGTGA. The CDR3 spells CASSLTTKETQYF. The CDR3 DNA is TGTGCCAGCAGCTTAACGACCAAAGAGACCCAGTACTTC.

The genes are TRBV4-1 and TRBJ1-2; a possible D gene is TRBD1 (6 bases). V was pared by 0 bases and J by 7 bases, with 15 bases between. This CDR3 region has 15 residues. Germline values: CDR1 MGHRA, CDR2 YSYEKL. The CDR3 coding sequence is TGCGCCAGCAGCCAAGATCAGGGGAAGGGCTCTGGCTACACCTTC. As protein: CASSQDQGKGSGYTF.

The chain employs TRBV7-9 and TRBJ1-3; 10 positions match TRBD1. Per the germline V gene, CDR1 is SEHNR and CDR2 is FQNEAQ (reference sequence). The CDR3 length is 16 residues. J was trimmed by 0 bases and V by 5 bases; bases with no gene match: 4. In nucleotides, the CDR3 is TGTGCCAGCAGCCGGGACAGGGGACTCTCTGGAAACACCATATATTTT. This sequence encodes CASSRDRGLSGNTIYF.